A single T cell receptor (beta chain) is shown here with its context. Its antigen specificity is not known. No much larger clone is present one base from it, and per-base qualities are unavailable. Here V drops 5 bases and J drops 0 bases, and the junction holds 5 bases not matched to any gene. The CDR3 contains 15 residues, cysteine and phenylalanine counted. Only CDR3 DNA is held: 45 bases, read in frame from base 1. CDR1 and CDR2, per the germline V gene (reference sequence), are MNHEY and SMNVEV. This entry comes from a study of blood T cell repertoires in COVID-19 (dated by TCRdb to about 2020). About the full investigation: Samples covering the acute and convalescent phases of COVID-19 were provided by collaborators in the United States, Italy and Spain. Where available, HLA class I and class II types were taken from metadata supplied by the sample provider and were not determined by assay-based typing. The repertoires were made available in a free public database intended to serve as a resource for research on the immune response to SARS-CoV-2. The material from the prospective study consisted of cDNA or gDNA derived from T cells, B-cell-depleted T cells, or PBMCs. Subjects who had been exposed to COVID-19, were actively infected with it, or had recovered from it provided the deeply sampled blood TCRbeta repertoires that made up the dataset. The sample metadata nearly always contained a de-identified subject ID, COVID-19 status, age in years and sex. Samples came from the ongoing ImmuneRACE study (first 160 participants) plus 1,254 subjects from 6 global collaborators.

TCRbeta CDR3 regions were amplified from genomic DNA by means of the immunoSEQ Assay, a bias-controlled multiplex PCR. In the source study's methods: The number of nucleated cells in each sample was estimated by amplification of reference gene primers within the assay. To quantify the absolute abundance of each unique TCRbeta CDR3 rearrangement, sequence reads were collapsed and filtered. For each sample, productive Simpson clonality was calculated as the square root of Simpson's diversity index across productive rearrangements. This is the immuneACCESS table as TCRdb keeps it, with only in-frame sequences that have V and J called. A part of the clones is gone; compared with another copy, unresolved V genes explain less than half, and the rest is unexplained. V and J calls and clone size come straight from that table; D and trimming were deduced from the DNA. The sample table shows around 200,000 clones, and roughly 88% are seen once. Approximately 11% of the sample lies in the top ten.

The paper as a whole reports these results and caveats: The amount of clinical and demographic metadata varied by source and participant and was provided uncurated.

Collaborating institutions collected whole blood in K2EDTA tubes following their own protocols. For TCRbeta analysis, collaborator samples were shipped as frozen whole blood, as isolated PBMCs, or as DNA extracted from either sample type. The TCR was taken from a human donor with active or convalescent COVID-19. The donor label of this sample is uncertain. The sequence joins TRBV27 to TRBJ1-2; 8 bases in between match TRBD1. The sample consisted of peripheral blood. The CDR3 in this case is CASSTQGASNYGYTF. DNA sequence: TGTGCCAGCAGTACCCAGGGGGCCTCTAACTATGGCTACACCTTC.